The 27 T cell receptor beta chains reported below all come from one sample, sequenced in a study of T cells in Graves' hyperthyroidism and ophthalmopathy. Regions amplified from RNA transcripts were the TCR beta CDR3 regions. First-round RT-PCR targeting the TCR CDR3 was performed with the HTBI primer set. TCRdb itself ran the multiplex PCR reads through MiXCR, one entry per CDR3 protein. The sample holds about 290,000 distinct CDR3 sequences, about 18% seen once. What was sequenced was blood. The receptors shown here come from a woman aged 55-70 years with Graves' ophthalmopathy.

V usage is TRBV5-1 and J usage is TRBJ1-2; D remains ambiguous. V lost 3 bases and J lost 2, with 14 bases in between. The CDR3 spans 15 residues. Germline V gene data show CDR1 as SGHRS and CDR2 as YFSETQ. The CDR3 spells CASSSPSRGNYGYTF. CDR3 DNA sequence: TGCGCCAGCAGCTCGCCCTCAAGAGGGAACTATGGCTACACCTTC.

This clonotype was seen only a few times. CDR3 sequence (DNA): TGTGCCAGCAGTGAACCAGTTGGGGGATGGTACGAGCAGTACTTC. Its translation: CASSEPVGGWYEQYF. This chain joins TRBV6-1 and TRBJ2-7, with D perhaps assigned TRBD1 or TRBD2 (5 bases each). Germline loops: CDR1 MNHNS, CDR2 SASEGT. Deletions cut 2 bases from V and 4 bases from J, with 15 bases between. CDR3 length: 15 amino acids.

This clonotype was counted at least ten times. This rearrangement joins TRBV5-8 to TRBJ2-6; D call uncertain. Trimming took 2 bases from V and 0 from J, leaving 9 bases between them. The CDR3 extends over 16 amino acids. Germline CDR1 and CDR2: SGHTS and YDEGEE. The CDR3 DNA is TGTGCCAGCAGCTTAGGGCTGAACTCTGGGGCCAACGTCCTGACTTTC. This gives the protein CASSLGLNSGANVLTF.

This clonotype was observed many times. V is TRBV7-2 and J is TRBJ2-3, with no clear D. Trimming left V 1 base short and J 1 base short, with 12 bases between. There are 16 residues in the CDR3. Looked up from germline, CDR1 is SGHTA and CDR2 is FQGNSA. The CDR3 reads CASSLVLGWRTDTQYF. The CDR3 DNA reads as TGTGCCAGCAGCTTAGTACTGGGCTGGCGCACAGATACGCAGTATTTT. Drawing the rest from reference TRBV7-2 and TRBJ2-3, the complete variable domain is GAGVSQSPSNKVTEKGKDVELRCDPISGHTALYWYRQSLGQGLEFLIYFQGNSAPDKSGLPSDRFSAERTGGSVSTLTIQRTQQEDSAVYLCASSLVLGWRTDTQYFGPGTRLTVL.

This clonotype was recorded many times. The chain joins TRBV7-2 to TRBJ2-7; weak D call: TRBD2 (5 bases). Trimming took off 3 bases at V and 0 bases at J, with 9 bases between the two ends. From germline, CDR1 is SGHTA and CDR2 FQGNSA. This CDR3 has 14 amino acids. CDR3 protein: CASSFYGNSYEQYF. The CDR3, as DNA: TGTGCCAGCAGCTTCTACGGGAACTCCTACGAGCAGTACTTC.

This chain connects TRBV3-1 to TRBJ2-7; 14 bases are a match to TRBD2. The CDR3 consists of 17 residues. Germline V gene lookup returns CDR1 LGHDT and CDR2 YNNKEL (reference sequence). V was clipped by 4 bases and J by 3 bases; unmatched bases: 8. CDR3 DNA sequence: TGTGCCAGCAGCCCCCTGAGACTAGCGGGAGGGGTCTACGAGCAGTACTTC. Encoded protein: CASSPLRLAGGVYEQYF.

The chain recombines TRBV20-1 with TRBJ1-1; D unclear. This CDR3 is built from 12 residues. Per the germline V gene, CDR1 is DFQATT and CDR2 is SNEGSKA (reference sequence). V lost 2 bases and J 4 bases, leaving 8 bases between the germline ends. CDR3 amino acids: CSARWAGTEAFF. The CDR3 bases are TGCAGTGCTAGATGGGCAGGCACTGAAGCTTTCTTT.

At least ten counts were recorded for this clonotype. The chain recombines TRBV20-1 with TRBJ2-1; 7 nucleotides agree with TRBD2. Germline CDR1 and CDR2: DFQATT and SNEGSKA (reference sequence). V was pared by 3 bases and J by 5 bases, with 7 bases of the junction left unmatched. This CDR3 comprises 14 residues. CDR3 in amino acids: CSASGSGPDNEQFF. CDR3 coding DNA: TGCAGTGCTAGCGGTAGCGGGCCAGACAATGAGCAGTTCTTC.

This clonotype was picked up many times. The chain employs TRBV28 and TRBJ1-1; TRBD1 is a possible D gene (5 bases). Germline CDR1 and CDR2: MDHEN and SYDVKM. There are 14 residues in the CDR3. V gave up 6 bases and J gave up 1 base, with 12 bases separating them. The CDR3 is CASSSSGWNTEAFF. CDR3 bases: TGTGCCAGCAGCTCCTCAGGGTGGAACACTGAAGCTTTCTTT.

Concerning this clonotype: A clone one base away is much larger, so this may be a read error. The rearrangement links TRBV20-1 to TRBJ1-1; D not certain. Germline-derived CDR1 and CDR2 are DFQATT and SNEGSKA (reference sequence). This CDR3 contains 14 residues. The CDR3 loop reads CSARPGSQNAEAFF. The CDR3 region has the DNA TGCAGTGCTAGGCCGGGGAGCCAGAACGCTGAAGCTTTCTTT.

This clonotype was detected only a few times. CDR3 nucleotides: TGTGCCAGCAGCTTAATTGGAGGGCGGCAAGAGACCCAGTACTTC. Translating it yields CASSLIGGRQETQYF. The chain links TRBV7-2 to TRBJ2-5; weak D call: TRBD2 (6 bases). Germline CDR1 is SGHTA and CDR2 is FQGNSA. Trimming stripped 2 bases from V and 2 bases from J, with 12 bases between. CDR3 length equals 15 residues.

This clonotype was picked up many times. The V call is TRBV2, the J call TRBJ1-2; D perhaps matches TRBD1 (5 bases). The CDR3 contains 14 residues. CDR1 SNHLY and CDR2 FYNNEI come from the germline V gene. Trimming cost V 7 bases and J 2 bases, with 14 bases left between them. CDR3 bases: TGTGCCAGCATGGCCGACAGAGCCAACTATGGCTACACCTTC. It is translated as CASMADRANYGYTF.

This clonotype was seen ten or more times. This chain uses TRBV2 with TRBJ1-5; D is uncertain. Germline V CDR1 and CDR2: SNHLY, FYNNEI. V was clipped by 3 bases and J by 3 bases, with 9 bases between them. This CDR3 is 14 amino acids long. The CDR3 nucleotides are TGTGCCAGCAGTGACAGGACCCACAATCAGCCCCAGCATTTT. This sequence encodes CASSDRTHNQPQHF.

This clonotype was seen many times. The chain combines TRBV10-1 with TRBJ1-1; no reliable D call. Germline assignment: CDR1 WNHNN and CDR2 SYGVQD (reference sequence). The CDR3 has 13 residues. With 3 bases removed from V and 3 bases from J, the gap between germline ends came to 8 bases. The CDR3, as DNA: TGCGCCAGCAGTGAAGCTGGGGACACTGAAGCTTTCTTT. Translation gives CASSEAGDTEAFF.

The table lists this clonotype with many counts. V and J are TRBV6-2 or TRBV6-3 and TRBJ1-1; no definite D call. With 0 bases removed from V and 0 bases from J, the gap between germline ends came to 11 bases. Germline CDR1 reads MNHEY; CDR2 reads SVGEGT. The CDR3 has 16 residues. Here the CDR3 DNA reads TGTGCCAGCAGTTACTCGCTAGGGAGCATGAACACTGAAGCTTTCTTT. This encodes CASSYSLGSMNTEAFF.

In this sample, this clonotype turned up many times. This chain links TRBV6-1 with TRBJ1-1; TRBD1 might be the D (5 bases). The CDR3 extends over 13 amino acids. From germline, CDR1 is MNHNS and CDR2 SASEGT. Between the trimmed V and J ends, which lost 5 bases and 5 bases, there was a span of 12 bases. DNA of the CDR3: TGTGCCAGCAGTAATCGGGGGGAGACTGAAGCTTTCTTT. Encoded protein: CASSNRGETEAFF.

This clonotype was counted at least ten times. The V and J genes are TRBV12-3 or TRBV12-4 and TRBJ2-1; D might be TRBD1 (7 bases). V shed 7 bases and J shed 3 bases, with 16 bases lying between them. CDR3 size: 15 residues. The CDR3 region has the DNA TGTGCCAGCACCAACAGGGGACTTCTCTACAATGAGCAGTTCTTC. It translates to CASTNRGLLYNEQFF.

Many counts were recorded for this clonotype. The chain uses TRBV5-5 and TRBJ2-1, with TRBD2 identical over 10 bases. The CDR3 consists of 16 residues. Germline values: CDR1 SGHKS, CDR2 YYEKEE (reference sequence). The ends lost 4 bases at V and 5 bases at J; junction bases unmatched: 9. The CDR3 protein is CASSGGGSGRNNEQFF. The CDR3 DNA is TGTGCCAGCAGCGGGGGGGGTAGCGGGAGGAACAATGAGCAGTTCTTC.

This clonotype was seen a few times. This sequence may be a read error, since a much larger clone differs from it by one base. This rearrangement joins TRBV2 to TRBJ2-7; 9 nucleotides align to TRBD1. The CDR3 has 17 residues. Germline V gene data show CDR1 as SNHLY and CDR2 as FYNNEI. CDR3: CASRGERRDRVPYKQYF. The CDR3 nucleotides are TGTGCCAGCAGGGGAGAGCGCCGGGACAGGGTACCCTACAAGCAGTACTTC.

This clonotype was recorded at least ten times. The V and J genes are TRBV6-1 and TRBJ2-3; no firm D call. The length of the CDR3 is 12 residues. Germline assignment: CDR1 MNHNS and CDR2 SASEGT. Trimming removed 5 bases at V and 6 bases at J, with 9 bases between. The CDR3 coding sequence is TGTGCCAGCAGTCATGGCAGGGATACGCAGTATTTT. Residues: CASSHGRDTQYF.

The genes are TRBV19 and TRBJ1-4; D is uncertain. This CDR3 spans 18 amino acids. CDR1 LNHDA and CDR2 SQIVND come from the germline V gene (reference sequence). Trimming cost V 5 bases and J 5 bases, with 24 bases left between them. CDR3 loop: CASSPFRVGQERNEKLFF. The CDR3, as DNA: TGTGCCAGTAGTCCATTTAGAGTCGGGCAGGAGCGGAATGAAAAACTGTTTTTT.

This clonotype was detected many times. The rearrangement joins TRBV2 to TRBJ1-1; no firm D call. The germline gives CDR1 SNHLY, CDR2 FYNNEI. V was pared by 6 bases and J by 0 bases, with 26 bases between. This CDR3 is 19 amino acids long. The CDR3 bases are TGTGCCAGCAGAAAAAAACTACAAAACCAGATAATGTTGAACACTGAAGCTTTCTTT. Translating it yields CASRKKLQNQIMLNTEAFF.

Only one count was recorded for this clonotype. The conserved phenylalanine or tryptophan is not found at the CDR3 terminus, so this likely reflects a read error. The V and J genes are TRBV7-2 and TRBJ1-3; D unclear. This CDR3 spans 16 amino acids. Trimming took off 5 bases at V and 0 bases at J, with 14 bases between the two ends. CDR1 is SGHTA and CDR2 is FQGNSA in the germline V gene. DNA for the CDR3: TGTGCCAGCAGCCTCCTTCCGGAGAGCTCTGGAAACACCATATATTCT. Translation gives CASSLLPESSGNTIYS.

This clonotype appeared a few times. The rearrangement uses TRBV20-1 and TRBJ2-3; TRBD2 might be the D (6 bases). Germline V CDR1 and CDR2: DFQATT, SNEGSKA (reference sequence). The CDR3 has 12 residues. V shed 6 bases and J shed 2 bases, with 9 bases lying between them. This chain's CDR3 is CSARTTTDTQYF. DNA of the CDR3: TGCAGTGCAAGGACTACCACAGATACGCAGTATTTT.

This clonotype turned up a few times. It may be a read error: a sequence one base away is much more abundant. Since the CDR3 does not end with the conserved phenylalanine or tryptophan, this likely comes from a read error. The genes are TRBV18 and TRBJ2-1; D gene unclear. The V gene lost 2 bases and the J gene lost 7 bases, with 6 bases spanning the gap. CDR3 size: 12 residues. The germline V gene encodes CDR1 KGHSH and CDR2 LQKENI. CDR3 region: CASSPATNEQFL. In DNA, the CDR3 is TGTGCCAGCTCACCAGCGACAAATGAGCAGTTCCTC.

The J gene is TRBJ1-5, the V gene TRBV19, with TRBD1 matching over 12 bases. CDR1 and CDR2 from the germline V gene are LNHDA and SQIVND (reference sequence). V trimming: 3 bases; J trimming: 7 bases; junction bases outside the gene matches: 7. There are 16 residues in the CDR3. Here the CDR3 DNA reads TGTGCCAGTAGTATTTGGGACAGGGGGCCAGGACAGCCCCAGCATTTT. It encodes CASSIWDRGPGQPQHF.

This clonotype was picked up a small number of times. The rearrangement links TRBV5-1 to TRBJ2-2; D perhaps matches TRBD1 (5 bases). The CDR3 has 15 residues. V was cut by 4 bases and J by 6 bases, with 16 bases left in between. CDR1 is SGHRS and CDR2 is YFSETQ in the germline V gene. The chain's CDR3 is CASSRTLLQAGELFF. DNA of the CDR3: TGCGCCAGCAGCCGAACACTGCTACAGGCCGGGGAGCTGTTTTTT.